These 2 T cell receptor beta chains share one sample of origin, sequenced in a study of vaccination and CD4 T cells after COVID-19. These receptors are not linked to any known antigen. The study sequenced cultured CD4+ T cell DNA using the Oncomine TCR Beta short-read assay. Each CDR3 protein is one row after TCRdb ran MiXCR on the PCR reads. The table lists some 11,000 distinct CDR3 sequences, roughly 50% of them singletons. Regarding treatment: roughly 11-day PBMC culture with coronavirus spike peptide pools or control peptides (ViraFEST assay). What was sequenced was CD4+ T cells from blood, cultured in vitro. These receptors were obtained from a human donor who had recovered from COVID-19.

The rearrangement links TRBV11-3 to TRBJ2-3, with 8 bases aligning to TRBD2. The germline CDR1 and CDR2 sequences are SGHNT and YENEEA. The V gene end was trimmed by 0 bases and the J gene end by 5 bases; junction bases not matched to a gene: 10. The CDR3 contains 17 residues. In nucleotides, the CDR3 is TGTGCCAGCAGCTTAGATCGAAGCGGGAGACTTGGAGATACGCAGTATTTT. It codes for CASSLDRSGRLGDTQYF.

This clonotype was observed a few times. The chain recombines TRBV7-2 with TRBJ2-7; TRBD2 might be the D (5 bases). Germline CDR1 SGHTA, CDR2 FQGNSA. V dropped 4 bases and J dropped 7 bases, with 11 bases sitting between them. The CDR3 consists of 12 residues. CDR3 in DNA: TGTGCCAGCAGCTCCCCGCCGGGAGAGCAGTACTTC. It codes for CASSSPPGEQYF.